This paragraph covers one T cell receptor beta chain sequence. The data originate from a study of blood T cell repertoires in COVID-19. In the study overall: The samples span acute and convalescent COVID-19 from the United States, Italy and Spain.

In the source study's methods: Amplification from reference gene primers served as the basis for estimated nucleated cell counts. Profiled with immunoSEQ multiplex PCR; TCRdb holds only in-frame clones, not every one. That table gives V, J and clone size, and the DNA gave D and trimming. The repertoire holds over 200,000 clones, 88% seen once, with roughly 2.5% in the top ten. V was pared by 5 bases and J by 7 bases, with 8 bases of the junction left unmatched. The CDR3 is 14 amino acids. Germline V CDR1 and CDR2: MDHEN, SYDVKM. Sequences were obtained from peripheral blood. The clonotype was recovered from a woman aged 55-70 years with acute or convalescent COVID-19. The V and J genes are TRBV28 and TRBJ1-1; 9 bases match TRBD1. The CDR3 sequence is CASSPPDRGSEAFF. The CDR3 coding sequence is TGTGCCAGCAGTCCACCGGACAGGGGAAGTGAAGCTTTCTTT. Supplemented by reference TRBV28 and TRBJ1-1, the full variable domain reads DVKVTQSSRYLVKRTGEKVFLECVQDMDHENMFWYRQDPGLGLRLIYFSYDVKMKEKGDIPEGYSVSREKKERFSLILESASTNQTSMYLCASSPPDRGSEAFFGQGTRLTVV.